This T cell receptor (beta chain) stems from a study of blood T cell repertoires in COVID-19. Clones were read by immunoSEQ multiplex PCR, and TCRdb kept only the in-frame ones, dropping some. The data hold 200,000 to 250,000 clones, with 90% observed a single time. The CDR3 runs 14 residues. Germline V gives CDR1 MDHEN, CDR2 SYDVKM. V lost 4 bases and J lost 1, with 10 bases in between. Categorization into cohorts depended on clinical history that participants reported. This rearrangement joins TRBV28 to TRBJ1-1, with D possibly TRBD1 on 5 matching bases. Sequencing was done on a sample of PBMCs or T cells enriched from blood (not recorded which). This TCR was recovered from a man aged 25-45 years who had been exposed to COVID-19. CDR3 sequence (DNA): TGTGCCAGCAGTTCCTATACAGGGAACACTGAAGCTTTCTTT. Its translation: CASSSYTGNTEAFF.